Shown below are 11 T cell receptor beta chains from a single sample sequenced in a study of cytomegalovirus exposure and HLA in healthy donors. PCR primers comprised 60 Vbeta and 13 Jbeta primers. This table comes from immunoSEQ multiplex PCR, and its TCRdb copy is limited to in-frame clones, with some not included. The sample holds approximately 100,000 clones, 86% seen once. The sequenced sample was PBMCs. The receptors shown here come from a man between 25 and 39 years old in good health and CMV-seropositive.

V and J are TRBV19 and TRBJ2-7; D is unresolved. Deletions cut 5 bases from V and 2 bases from J, with 19 bases between. The CDR3 has 16 amino acids. Germline assignment: CDR1 LNHDA and CDR2 SQIVND (reference sequence). The CDR3 here is CASSPETLTGAYEQYF. The CDR3 nucleotides read TGTGCCAGTAGTCCCGAAACATTGACCGGAGCCTACGAGCAGTACTTC.

The chain couples TRBV7-9 to TRBJ2-6; D is possibly TRBD1 (6 bases). Germline V gene sequence: CDR1 SEHNR, CDR2 FQNEAQ (reference sequence). The CDR3 totals 16 residues. The V end was cut by 5 bases, the J end by 1 base, with 12 bases between. The CDR3 DNA sequence: TGTGCCAGCAGCAGCCGTACAGGGTCTGGGGCCAACGTCCTGACTTTC. Amino acid sequence: CASSSRTGSGANVLTF.

The chain combines TRBV28 with TRBJ1-2, with D possibly matching TRBD1 (5 bases). CDR3 length equals 15 residues. Germline V gene data show CDR1 as MDHEN and CDR2 as SYDVKM. Trimming stripped 6 bases from V and 4 bases from J, with 18 bases between. The CDR3 DNA follows: TGTGCCAGCAGCAGTCCTGCAGGGTTTGGCTATGGCTACACCTTC. Its protein is CASSSPAGFGYGYTF.

V is TRBV6-4 and J is TRBJ2-1; a possible D gene is TRBD2 (5 bases). Germline CDR1 MRHNA, CDR2 SNTAGT. Trimming removed 4 bases from V and 4 bases from J, with 14 bases in between. The CDR3 runs 15 residues. The CDR3 loop reads CASSVAGDGYNEQFF. Here the CDR3 DNA reads TGTGCCAGCAGTGTGGCCGGGGATGGGTACAATGAGCAGTTCTTC.

The rearrangement uses TRBV2 and TRBJ2-5; possible D gene TRBD1, 6 bases. Deletions cut 8 bases from V and 0 bases from J, with 7 bases between. The CDR3 spans 12 residues. The V gene's germline CDR1 is SNHLY and CDR2 FYNNEI. The CDR3 region is CASRTDQETQYF. CDR3 sequence (DNA): TGTGCCAGCCGGACAGACCAAGAGACCCAGTACTTC.

This clone was recorded once. The chain employs TRBV5-6 and TRBJ2-7; TRBD2 might be the D (7 bases). Germline V CDR1 and CDR2: SGHDT, YYEEEE. This CDR3 comprises 16 residues. The V gene lost 4 bases and the J gene lost 7 bases, with 24 bases spanning the gap. CDR3 in amino acids: CASSPGVGGPSREQYF. DNA for the CDR3: TGTGCCAGCAGCCCAGGGGTGGGAGGGCCCTCGCGTGAGCAGTACTTC.

This clone was picked up a small number of times. This chain links TRBV6-5 with TRBJ2-2; TRBD1 agrees at 9 bases. There are 15 residues in the CDR3. V shed 6 bases, J shed 1 base, and the junction held 3 bases outside the gene matches. Germline V gives CDR1 MNHEY, CDR2 SVGAGI. The CDR3 spells CASSRQGVNTGELFF. In nucleotides, the CDR3 is TGTGCCAGCAGCCGACAGGGGGTGAACACCGGGGAGCTGTTTTTT.

The genes are TRBV5-6 and TRBJ1-4, with TRBD1 matching over 12 bases. The CDR3 is 14 residues long. Germline V gives CDR1 SGHDT, CDR2 YYEEEE. V lost 4 bases and J lost 8; bases outside the gene matches: 3. CDR3 DNA sequence: TGTGCCAGCAGCCCCGGGACAGGGGGCGAAAAACTGTTTTTT. Translation: CASSPGTGGEKLFF.

The genes are TRBV5-5 and TRBJ2-7; the D gene is possibly TRBD1 (6 bases). The CDR3 is 15 residues long. The V end was cut by 0 bases, the J end by 0 bases, with 10 bases between. CDR1 is SGHKS and CDR2 is YYEKEE in the germline V gene (reference sequence). The CDR3 loop is CASSLGDTSSYEQYF. For the CDR3, the DNA is TGTGCCAGCAGCTTGGGGGACACCTCCTCCTACGAGCAGTACTTC. Supplemented by reference TRBV5-5 and TRBJ2-7, the full variable domain reads DAGVTQSPTHLIKTRGQQVTLRCSPISGHKSVSWYQQVLGQGPQFIFQYYEKEERGRGNFPDRFSARQFPNYSSELNVNALLLGDSALYLCASSLGDTSSYEQYFGPGTRLTVT.

The V gene is TRBV19, the J gene TRBJ2-7; 9 bases align to TRBD1. The ends lost 4 bases at V and 0 bases at J; junction bases unmatched: 10. From germline, CDR1 is LNHDA and CDR2 SQIVND (reference sequence). This CDR3 has 17 amino acids. DNA of the CDR3: TGTGCCAGTAGTACCACATTCGGGACAGGGAGCTCCTACGAGCAGTACTTC. This codes for CASSTTFGTGSSYEQYF. The full variable domain, with the rest looked up from reference TRBV19 and TRBJ2-7, is DGGITQSPKYLFRKEGQNVTLSCEQNLNHDAMYWYRQDPGQGLRLIYYSQIVNDFQKGDIAEGYSVSREKKESFPLTVTSAQKNPTAFYLCASSTTFGTGSSYEQYFGPGTRLTVT.

The CDR3 DNA reads TGTGCCAGCAGTTTCCGCAGCTCCTACGAGCAGTACTTC. It translates to CASSFRSSYEQYF. The chain combines TRBV27 with TRBJ2-7; D gene uncertain. Germline CDR1 reads MNHEY; CDR2 reads SMNVEV (reference sequence). V lost 3 bases and J 0 bases, leaving 6 bases between the germline ends. This CDR3 is 13 amino acids long.